The clone carrying this T cell receptor beta chain occurred once. The sample belongs to a study of blood T cell repertoires in COVID-19. The overall study: Sources were T cells, B-cell-depleted T cells, or PBMCs; the material itself was cDNA or gDNA.

Germline values: CDR1 LNHDA, CDR2 SQIVND (reference sequence). There are 16 residues in the CDR3. V lost 5 bases and J lost 5; bases outside the gene matches: 15. Original processing methods: Reference gene primer amplification in the assay estimated nucleated cell counts. Data came from immunoSEQ multiplex PCR; TCRdb stores just in-frame clones and leaves some out. The V and J calls and clone size were taken over from that table, and D and trimming were inferred from the DNA. Found here are 280,000 or so clones, roughly 85% of them singletons; the top ten hold about 14%. The sequenced sample consisted of peripheral blood. The TCR was taken from a human donor in a cohort sampled during active COVID-19. The chain is built from TRBV19 and TRBJ2-7; 7 nucleotides align to TRBD1. The CDR3 DNA reads as TGTGCCAGTAGTGGCCGACAGGGAACCCCTGGGAACGAGCAGTACTTC. It codes for CASSGRQGTPGNEQYF.